The 27 T cell receptor beta chains listed next were all sequenced from one sample in a study of Ad26.COV2.S vaccination and SARS-CoV-2 variants. Treatment described: around 19 received Ad26.COV2.S at low or high dose, single or two shots; 5 received placebo; per-sample allocation not given. At day 63 after the first vaccine or placebo injection, samples were drawn. This table comes from immunoSEQ multiplex PCR, and its TCRdb copy is limited to in-frame clones, with some not included. The sample consists of about 480,000 clones, approximately 90% of them appearing once. The material sequenced was peripheral blood, taken in a trial of Ad26.COV2.S vaccine versus placebo. Receptors were obtained from a person between 18 and 59 years old who received the Ad26.COV2.S COVID-19 vaccine or a placebo.

This clone was detected a few times. The V call is TRBV5-3, the J call TRBJ1-2; possibly TRBD1 for D (5 bases). TRBV5-3 is given ORF status, its function remaining uncertain. The V end was cut by 4 bases, the J end by 4 bases, with 44 bases between. The CDR3 is 24 amino acids. Here the CDR3 reads CARSRLGEPAAQLLTGPASYGYTF. Written as DNA, the CDR3 is TGTGCCAGAAGCCGCCTGGGGGAACCTGCTGCACAGCTTCTAACGGGACCCGCATCCTATGGCTACACCTTC.

The chain links TRBV24-1 to TRBJ2-1; TRBD2 agrees at 9 bases. This CDR3 spans 16 amino acids. From germline, CDR1 is KGHDR and CDR2 SFDVKD. The ends lost 7 bases at V and 2 bases at J; junction bases unmatched: 8. The CDR3 bases are TGTGCCACCAGCACGACTAGCGGCCCTACCTACAATGAGCAGTTCTTC. Translated, it gives CATSTTSGPTYNEQFF.

This clone was recorded once. The chain couples TRBV6-5 to TRBJ1-1; D uncertain. The germline V gene has CDR1 MNHEY and CDR2 SVGAGI. The CDR3 totals 14 residues. Deletions cut 8 bases from V and 9 bases from J, with 22 bases between. The CDR3 DNA reads as TGTGCCAGCCACTTATCCACACCAACCGGGAAAGCTTTCTTT. Amino acids: CASHLSTPTGKAFF.

The J gene is TRBJ2-1, the V gene TRBV23-1, with 13 bases lining up with TRBD2. TRBV23-1 is placed among ORFs of uncertain function. This CDR3 has 20 residues. V lost 4 bases to trimming and J lost 5 bases; unmatched junction nucleotides: 17. This chain's CDR3 is CASSLRPGLAGNKYHNEQFF. In nucleotides, the CDR3 is TGCGCCAGCAGTCTACGCCCGGGACTAGCGGGAAACAAATACCACAATGAGCAGTTCTTC.

This clone was seen just once. The V and J genes are TRBV28 and TRBJ1-2, with D possibly TRBD1 on 5 matching bases. The V end was cut by 1 base, the J end by 5 bases, with 32 bases between. This CDR3 comprises 21 residues. Per the germline V gene, CDR1 is MDHEN and CDR2 is SYDVKM. The CDR3 loop reads CASSLSKLQVGGDGIEYGYTF. For the CDR3, the DNA is TGTGCCAGCAGTTTATCTAAACTGCAGGTTGGAGGGGACGGCATTGAGTATGGCTACACCTTC.

The chain joins TRBV14 to TRBJ2-7; 8 positions match TRBD2. The CDR3 length is 19 residues. Trimming cost V 3 bases and J 3 bases; bases outside gene matches: 19. CDR1 and CDR2 (germline): SGHDN, FVKESK. The CDR3 is CASSHGPGTSYARDYEQYF. CDR3 DNA sequence: TGTGCCAGCAGCCACGGACCCGGGACTAGTTATGCACGAGACTACGAGCAGTACTTC.

This chain uses TRBV9 with TRBJ2-1; D perhaps matches TRBD2 (5 bases). Trimming cost V 0 bases and J 5 bases, with 12 bases left between them. Germline CDR1 reads SGDLS; CDR2 reads YYNGEE. The CDR3 is made up of 15 amino acids. The DNA of the CDR3 is TGTGCCAGCAGCGTAGCTGTGGGGAGCCACAATGAGCAGTTCTTC. This translates into CASSVAVGSHNEQFF.

In this sample, this clone turned up once. The chain joins TRBV27 to TRBJ2-7; D not certain. The germline CDR1 and CDR2 sequences are MNHEY and SMNVEV (reference sequence). The CDR3 totals 13 residues. Trimming left V 0 bases short and J 3 bases short, with 6 bases between. Written as DNA, the CDR3 is TGTGCCAGCAGTTTATCGATGGGCTACGAGCAGTACTTC. Translating it yields CASSLSMGYEQYF.

This chain joins TRBV6-5 and TRBJ1-2, with D possibly TRBD1 on 6 matching bases. Germline CDR1 reads MNHEY; CDR2 reads SVGAGI. V gave up 8 bases and J gave up 8 bases, with 12 bases separating them. This CDR3 has 11 amino acids. CDR3 sequence: CASGGGGGYTF. The DNA for the CDR3 is TGTGCCAGCGGAGGAGGGGGGGGCTACACCTTC.

The J gene is TRBJ2-5, the V gene TRBV5-1; 8 bases map to TRBD1. Germline trimming cut 2 bases from V and 7 bases from J; bases unmatched to any gene: 7. The CDR3 has 14 residues. CDR1 SGHRS and CDR2 YFSETQ come from the germline V gene. The CDR3 here is CASSLTGGDVTQYF. CDR3 nucleotides: TGCGCCAGCAGCTTAACAGGGGGAGATGTGACCCAGTACTTC.

This sequence joins TRBV30 and TRBJ1-4; tentative D call: TRBD1 (5 bases). V lost 6 bases, J lost 2 bases, and 13 bases lay in between. This CDR3 has 14 amino acids. The V gene's germline CDR1 is GTSNPN and CDR2 SVGIG (reference sequence). CDR3: CACIRQPTNEKLFF. CDR3 in DNA: TGTGCCTGCATCCGACAGCCGACTAATGAAAAACTGTTTTTT.

This rearrangement joins TRBV30 to TRBJ2-2; TRBD1 matches at 7 bases. The CDR3 sequence is 15 residues long. CDR1 and CDR2 (germline): GTSNPN, SVGIG (reference sequence). V was clipped by 0 bases and J by 6 bases; unmatched bases: 7. This chain's CDR3 is CAWSVGRTGAGELFF. The CDR3 coding sequence is TGTGCCTGGAGTGTGGGTCGTACAGGGGCCGGGGAGCTGTTTTTT.

This chain's CDR3 is CASSLKSISGANVLTF. The CDR3 bases are TGTGCCAGCAGCTTAAAGTCTATCTCTGGGGCCAACGTCCTGACTTTC. The chain is built from TRBV7-6 and TRBJ2-6; no reliable D call. There are 16 residues in the CDR3. Between the trimmed V and J ends, which lost 2 bases and 0 bases, there was a span of 8 bases. Per the germline V gene, CDR1 is SGHVS and CDR2 is FNYEAQ.

The chain uses TRBV28 and TRBJ1-1, with 9 bases matching TRBD1. With V trimmed by 5 bases and J by 1 base, 11 bases remained unmatched. The CDR3 has 17 residues. CDR1 and CDR2 from the germline V gene are MDHEN and SYDVKM. The CDR3 reads CASSAPGQGLGNTEAFF. For the CDR3, the DNA is TGTGCCAGCAGTGCCCCCGGACAGGGGTTAGGGAACACTGAAGCTTTCTTT.

The chain combines TRBV7-9 with TRBJ1-1; unclear D gene. This CDR3 is 16 amino acids long. Germline V gene data show CDR1 as SEHNR and CDR2 as FQNEAQ (reference sequence). Trimming took 5 bases from V and 3 from J, leaving 19 bases between them. The chain's CDR3 is CASSPTVSLMDTEAFF. The DNA of the CDR3 is TGTGCCAGCAGCCCTACCGTCAGCCTAATGGACACTGAAGCTTTCTTT.

On this clone: One junction end does not reproduce the germline sequence, and a read error may be involved. This chain links TRBV7-7 with TRBJ2-3; either TRBD1 or TRBD2 may supply D (6 bases each). This CDR3 region has 16 residues. Germline values: CDR1 SSHAT, CDR2 FNYEAQ (reference sequence). The CDR3 nucleotides are TGTGCTAGCAGCTTAGAGCCCAGCCCCGGGGGCGGTACGCAGTATTTT. It is translated as CASSLEPSPGGGTQYF.

The chain couples TRBV28 to TRBJ1-6, with D tentatively TRBD1 (6 bases). Germline V lookup: CDR1 MDHEN, CDR2 SYDVKM. The CDR3 sequence is 15 residues long. The germline V and J ends were trimmed by 5 bases and 6 bases, with 14 bases remaining between them. Here the CDR3 reads CASSNPGTLNSPLHF. For the CDR3, the DNA is TGTGCCAGCAGTAACCCCGGGACACTTAATTCACCCCTCCACTTT.

The V gene is TRBV4-2, the J gene TRBJ1-1; D gene uncertain. The V end was cut by 4 bases, the J end by 6 bases, with 18 bases between. The germline gives CDR1 LGHNA, CDR2 YNFKEQ. The CDR3 is 15 residues long. The CDR3 loop reads CASSPTPPEGPEAFF. CDR3 coding DNA: TGTGCCAGCAGCCCCACCCCCCCGGAGGGCCCTGAAGCTTTCTTT.

The chain uses TRBV20-1 and TRBJ2-1, with 7 bases aligning to TRBD2. With V trimmed by 5 bases and J by 7 bases, 2 bases remained unmatched. This CDR3 region has 11 residues. Germline loops: CDR1 DFQATT, CDR2 SNEGSKA (reference sequence). CDR3 region: CSAGTKNEQFF. CDR3 DNA sequence: TGCAGTGCTGGGACTAAAAATGAGCAGTTCTTC.

The J gene is TRBJ2-6, the V gene TRBV2; the D is unclear. From germline, CDR1 is SNHLY and CDR2 FYNNEI. The CDR3 length is 12 residues. Trimming cost V 7 bases and J 1 base, with 2 bases left between them. In nucleotides, the CDR3 is TGTGCCAGCAAATCTGGGGCCAACGTCCTGACTTTC. Translating it yields CASKSGANVLTF.

V usage is TRBV2 and J usage is TRBJ2-3; perhaps D is TRBD1 or TRBD2 (6 bases each). V lost 5 bases and J 2 bases, leaving 23 bases between the germline ends. The CDR3 is made up of 18 amino acids. The germline CDR1 and CDR2 sequences are SNHLY and FYNNEI. The CDR3: CASSKRGTSWGNTDTQYF. The CDR3 DNA sequence: TGTGCCAGCAGTAAACGGGGGACAAGTTGGGGGAACACAGATACGCAGTATTTT.

The chain uses TRBV6-5 and TRBJ1-5; maybe TRBD1 (6 bases). Trimming removed 6 bases from V and 6 bases from J, with 15 bases in between. CDR1 and CDR2 (germline): MNHEY, SVGAGI. This CDR3 has 14 residues. The CDR3 protein is CASRRRGASQPQHF. CDR3 in DNA: TGTGCCAGCAGAAGGAGGGGGGCAAGTCAGCCCCAGCATTTT.

CDR3 in DNA: TGCGCCAGCAGCCGCATAGAGGGGGATGAGCAGTTCTTC. Encoded protein: CASSRIEGDEQFF. The chain has TRBV4-1 and TRBJ2-1; possibly TRBD1 for D (6 bases). The germline gives CDR1 MGHRA, CDR2 YSYEKL. The CDR3 is made up of 13 amino acids. V lost 4 bases to trimming and J lost 8 bases, with 12 bases between them.

The sample holds one count of this clone. This chain joins TRBV3-1 (or the pseudogene TRBV3-2) and TRBJ1-2; 7 bases align to TRBD1. Germline V gene sequence: CDR1 LGHDT, CDR2 YNNKEL (reference sequence). Losses at the gene ends were 2 bases for V and 14 bases for J; bases not matched to a gene: 5. The CDR3 consists of 11 residues. The CDR3 sequence is CASSQPGTETF. CDR3 DNA: TGTGCCAGCAGCCAACCCGGGACAGAGACCTTC.

The genes are TRBV28 and TRBJ1-2; TRBD1 is a possible D gene (5 bases). CDR3 length: 13 amino acids. CDR1 is MDHEN, CDR2 SYDVKM, per germline. Trimming left V 3 bases short and J 8 bases short, with 13 bases between. In nucleotides, the CDR3 is TGTGCCAGCAGTTTGGGGCAGATATTAGGCTACACCTTC. Its protein product is CASSLGQILGYTF.

This clone turned up a few times. J is TRBJ1-2 and V is TRBV30, with 7 nucleotides matching TRBD1. The CDR3 has 15 amino acids. V gave up 1 base and J gave up 5 bases; unmatched junction bases: 10. Germline CDR1 is GTSNPN and CDR2 is SVGIG (reference sequence). CDR3 nucleotide sequence: TGTGCCTGGAGTGACGACGGACAGGTGGATTATGGCTACACCTTC. Translated: CAWSDDGQVDYGYTF.

This clone has a handful of counts. This chain connects TRBV9 to TRBJ1-4, with D unresolved. This CDR3 is 15 amino acids long. Germline CDR1 reads SGDLS; CDR2 reads YYNGEE. Trimming cost V 0 bases and J 3 bases, with 9 bases left between them. CDR3 residues: CASSVVGHANEKLFF. Here the CDR3 DNA reads TGTGCCAGCAGCGTAGTAGGGCACGCTAATGAAAAACTGTTTTTT.